The rows below give T cell receptor beta chains drawn from one sample of a study of identical twins. In TCRdb, the 5' RACE reads were re-called with MiXCR into one record per CDR3 protein. The sample contains 450,000 to 500,000 distinct CDR3 sequences, roughly an eighth of which appear only once. The sample also formed part of further work on yellow fever vaccine responses in identical twins.

Sequencing input: CD4+ T cells sorted from blood. The receptors were gathered from a woman between 18 and 30 years old in good health. CDR3s leave out the opening cysteine and the closing phenylalanine or tryptophan.

v_call: TRBV7-2; cdr3_aa: ASSSGGVPYEQY
v_call: TRBV5-1; cdr3_aa: ASSFSGTEAF
v_call: TRBV2; cdr3_aa: ASSELKGKLF
v_call: TRBV20-1; cdr3_aa: SADMSGDEYNEQF
v_call: TRBV7-3; cdr3_aa: ASSLQGRWTDTQY
v_call: TRBV6-1; cdr3_aa: ASSDTLIRSYEQY
v_call: TRBV20-1; cdr3_aa: SARDRQGGRGYEQY
v_call: TRBV7-2; cdr3_aa: ASSPGGLAGRDEQY
v_call: TRBV6-2/TRBV6-3; cdr3_aa: ASSQAVPGDTQY
v_call: TRBV11-2; cdr3_aa: ASSLDGGRIQETQY
v_call: TRBV29-1; cdr3_aa: SVLGRLTGELF
v_call: TRBV12-3/TRBV12-4; cdr3_aa: ASSFRQGGHNEQF
v_call: TRBV24-1; cdr3_aa: ATSDLVRGSYTDTQY
v_call: TRBV11-2; cdr3_aa: ASSLGPYTEAF
v_call: TRBV7-9; cdr3_aa: AIGNYNEQF
v_call: TRBV29-1; cdr3_aa: SVEDQRGGETQY
v_call: TRBV9; cdr3_aa: ASSVALGENSGANVLT
v_call: TRBV12-3/TRBV12-4; cdr3_aa: ASSLHTNTEAF
v_call: TRBV19; cdr3_aa: ASNLDRQYGYT
v_call: TRBV6-1; cdr3_aa: ASRLLQGHTQY
v_call: TRBV4-3; cdr3_aa: ASSQDGQLTPYEQY
v_call: TRBV12-3/TRBV12-4; cdr3_aa: ASGLWGTPSYEQY
v_call: TRBV12-3/TRBV12-4; cdr3_aa: ASSPIPRGGYT
v_call: TRBV10-3; cdr3_aa: AISDRGMDTEAF
v_call: TRBV11-2; cdr3_aa: ASSFGQGRPTSTDTQY
v_call: TRBV7-2; cdr3_aa: ASSHYNEQF
v_call: TRBV5-1; cdr3_aa: ASSWDSAASYEQY
v_call: TRBV20-1; cdr3_aa: SAHLLGGDGNTIY
v_call: TRBV24-1; cdr3_aa: ATSDPGLASSYNEQF
v_call: TRBV28; cdr3_aa: ASSPRQGSFSYEQY
v_call: TRBV7-2; cdr3_aa: ASSTASGRSQF
v_call: TRBV6-2/TRBV6-3; cdr3_aa: ASSYPPRGSEQY
v_call: TRBV12-3/TRBV12-4; cdr3_aa: ASSLGLGGSGELF
v_call: TRBV29-1; cdr3_aa: SVEDPRGSTDTQY
v_call: TRBV6-2/TRBV6-3; cdr3_aa: ASSKLAGWDNEQF
v_call: TRBV24-1; cdr3_aa: ATSDTGLGDQPQH
v_call: TRBV29-1; cdr3_aa: SVDGVGKTSNYGYT
v_call: TRBV2; cdr3_aa: ASRDPGQPQH
v_call: TRBV12-3/TRBV12-4; cdr3_aa: ASSLLKGFYNEQF
v_call: TRBV20-1; cdr3_aa: SAGPPGLPSYEQY
v_call: TRBV5-1; cdr3_aa: ASSLLGSSETQY
v_call: TRBV24-1; cdr3_aa: ATSDRDTTAGEQY
v_call: TRBV20-1; cdr3_aa: SARDLAGAPNEQF
v_call: TRBV5-4; cdr3_aa: ASSIPGPQETQY
v_call: TRBV6-5; cdr3_aa: ASSYLGAVGELF
v_call: TRBV7-8; cdr3_aa: ASSYTGFSSPLH
v_call: TRBV3-1; cdr3_aa: ASSQYSEDTQY
v_call: TRBV5-1; cdr3_aa: ASSFSGRRDEQF
v_call: TRBV14; cdr3_aa: ASSQALLAGVRNEQF
v_call: TRBV7-9; cdr3_aa: ASSLAPGGSYEQY
v_call: TRBV7-9; cdr3_aa: ASSFGKGGDTGELF
v_call: TRBV12-3/TRBV12-4; cdr3_aa: ASSLAVTGYNYEQY
v_call: TRBV7-6; cdr3_aa: ASSLGAGIGTDTQY
v_call: TRBV20-1; cdr3_aa: SAREGRGRADTQY
v_call: TRBV7-6; cdr3_aa: ASSSPSTLVYNEQF
v_call: TRBV12-3/TRBV12-4; cdr3_aa: ASSSGLAF
v_call: TRBV15; cdr3_aa: ATRIDRDNEQF
v_call: TRBV28; cdr3_aa: ASSKLALAAYNEQF
v_call: TRBV9; cdr3_aa: ASSVSVGLADTQY
v_call: TRBV2; cdr3_aa: ASSKETGDDQPQH